The 2 T cell receptor beta chains below were found in one sample sequenced in a study of control samples from healthy donors and cancer patients. Generated by immunoSEQ multiplex PCR, the TCRdb table keeps only in-frame clones and is missing some. This sample has 100,000 to 150,000 clones, with about nine tenths found just once. The source material was blood. These receptors were obtained from a man aged 18 to 30 in good health.

The gene calls are TRBV5-1 and TRBJ2-2, with TRBD2 matching 9 bases. The CDR3 is 14 residues long. Per the germline V gene, CDR1 is SGHRS and CDR2 is YFSETQ. The trim removed 5 bases at V and 6 bases at J, leaving 5 bases unmatched. The CDR3 DNA follows: TGCGCCAGCAGTACGGGACTAGCCGCCGGGGAGCTGTTTTTT. Protein product: CASSTGLAAGELFF.

In DNA form, the CDR3 reads TGTGCCAGCAGCTTAAGGGGGCGTAGGCTAGCGGGTAATCGCAATGAGCAGTTCTTC. Its translation is CASSLRGRRLAGNRNEQFF. The rearrangement links TRBV7-3 to TRBJ2-1; TRBD2 agrees at 8 bases. CDR1 and CDR2 from the germline V gene are SGHTA and FQGTGA. This CDR3 contains 19 residues. V was clipped by 1 base and J by 6 bases; unmatched bases: 17.